Below are 21 T cell receptor beta chains sequenced from a single sample in a study of T cells after yellow fever vaccination. Each CDR3 protein is one row after TCRdb ran MiXCR on the 5' RACE reads. The sample includes 350,000 or so distinct CDR3 sequences, 7% to 9% of them seen just once. The sequenced sample was PBMCs, obtained around 45 days after the first yellow fever vaccination. The receptor source for this set is a man between 18 and 29 years old who received the YFV17D yellow fever vaccine.

This clonotype was observed a few times. The V gene is TRBV18, the J gene TRBJ1-5; D unresolved. This CDR3 contains 14 residues. Germline lookup yields CDR1 KGHSH and CDR2 LQKENI. Trimming shortened V by 3 bases and J by 0 bases, and 6 bases separated the two germline ends. CDR3 in amino acids: CASSPDLSNQPQHF. DNA of the CDR3: TGTGCCAGCTCACCTGACCTTAGCAATCAGCCCCAGCATTTT.

This clonotype was seen more than once but under ten times. J is TRBJ2-1 and V is TRBV6-5; the match to TRBD2 covers 8 bases. V shed 2 bases, J shed 4 bases, and the junction held 7 bases outside the gene matches. The length of the CDR3 is 16 residues. Germline V gives CDR1 MNHEY, CDR2 SVGAGI. CDR3 coding DNA: TGTGCCAGCAGTTACCAGGTAGCTAGCGGGTACAATGAGCAGTTCTTC. Its translation: CASSYQVASGYNEQFF.

This clonotype was observed a few times. The chain recombines TRBV11-2 with TRBJ1-2; the D is unclear. The CDR3 totals 14 residues. Germline V gene sequence: CDR1 SGHAT, CDR2 FQNNGV. Trimming took 6 bases from V and 2 from J, leaving 13 bases between them. CDR3 sequence (DNA): TGTGCCAGCAGTTCCGGGTCCCTCAACTATGGCTACACCTTC. This codes for CASSSGSLNYGYTF.

The chain is built from TRBV29-1 and TRBJ1-1; 7 positions match TRBD1. V dropped 5 bases and J dropped 4; count of bases not matched to a gene: 7. Germline-derived CDR1 and CDR2 are SQVTM and ANQGSEA. This CDR3 is 13 amino acids long. The CDR3 reads CSVHRGVSTEAFF. CDR3 DNA sequence: TGCAGCGTTCACAGGGGCGTGAGCACTGAAGCTTTCTTT. The full variable domain, in which reference TRBV29-1 and TRBJ1-1 provide the parts outside the CDR3, is SAVISQKPSRDICQRGTSLTIQCQVDSQVTMMFWYRQQPGQSLTLIATANQGSEATYESGFVIDKFPISRPNLTFSTLTVSNMSPEDSSIYLCSVHRGVSTEAFFGQGTRLTVV.

CDR3 residues: CASTTTGLSYEQYF. CDR3 nucleotide sequence: TGTGCCAGCACCACGACAGGGTTGTCCTACGAGCAGTACTTC. V gene TRBV6-1 combines with J gene TRBJ2-7, with 7 bases lining up with TRBD1. Germline CDR1 and CDR2: MNHNS and SASEGT. This CDR3 contains 14 residues. Trimming cost V 7 bases and J 1 base; bases outside gene matches: 7.

This clonotype was recorded a few times. The chain carries TRBV5-1 and TRBJ2-5; D tentatively reads TRBD1 or TRBD2 (6 bases each). The CDR3 covers 14 residues. V gave up 1 base and J gave up 5 bases, with 12 bases separating them. The V gene's germline CDR1 is SGHRS and CDR2 YFSETQ. The chain's CDR3 is CASSLLGGEETQYF. For the CDR3, the DNA is TGCGCCAGCAGCTTGTTGGGGGGCGAGGAGACCCAGTACTTC.

This clonotype was counted ten times or more. The rearrangement joins TRBV5-5 to TRBJ2-4; possible D gene TRBD2, 6 bases. Germline-derived CDR1 and CDR2 are SGHKS and YYEKEE (reference sequence). This CDR3 is 13 amino acids long. Trimming stripped 5 bases from V and 7 bases from J, with 13 bases between. CDR3 DNA: TGTGCCAGCAGTCGGGAGACAGTTAACATTCAGTACTTC. The encoded protein is CASSRETVNIQYF.

This clonotype has only a few counts. The chain couples TRBV11-2 to TRBJ2-1, with TRBD2 matching over 14 bases. Trimming removed 0 bases from V and 6 bases from J; junction bases left unmatched: 10. Germline V gene data show CDR1 as SGHAT and CDR2 as FQNNGV. The CDR3 is 19 residues long. CDR3 bases: TGTGCCAGCAGCTTAGATCGGGGACTAGCGGGAGTGGATCGCAATGAGCAGTTCTTC. This encodes CASSLDRGLAGVDRNEQFF.

The chain joins TRBV9 to TRBJ1-6, with 12 bases aligning to TRBD1. The germline V gene has CDR1 SGDLS and CDR2 YYNGEE. With V trimmed by 0 bases and J by 9 bases, 7 bases remained unmatched. The length of the CDR3 is 17 residues. The CDR3 loop is CASSVGRGQGAISPLHF. DNA of the CDR3: TGTGCCAGCAGCGTAGGAAGGGGACAGGGGGCGATTTCACCCCTCCACTTT.

This chain links TRBV7-6 with TRBJ1-5; no clear D gene. CDR1 is SGHVS, CDR2 FNYEAQ, per germline. The V end lost 1 base, the J end lost 6 bases, and 16 bases lay between the germline ends. The CDR3 has 16 residues. The CDR3 region is CASSLDVWSTSQPQHF. In nucleotides, the CDR3 is TGTGCCAGCAGCTTAGATGTATGGTCCACGTCTCAGCCCCAGCATTTT.

This clonotype was picked up a small number of times. The rearrangement uses TRBV5-4 and TRBJ1-1; D is undetermined. The CDR3 length is 14 residues. Trimming cost V 0 bases and J 3 bases, with 9 bases left between them. The germline V gene encodes CDR1 SGHNT and CDR2 YYREEE (reference sequence). CDR3 region: CASSLVPGYTEAFF. CDR3 nucleotide sequence: TGTGCCAGCAGCTTGGTTCCAGGTTACACTGAAGCTTTCTTT.

This clonotype was detected only a few times. The chain employs TRBV20-1 and TRBJ2-3; TRBD2 aligns across 12 bases. The CDR3 covers 18 residues. Losses at the gene ends were 3 bases for V and 1 base for J; bases not matched to a gene: 11. Germline V CDR1 and CDR2: DFQATT, SNEGSKA (reference sequence). CDR3 amino acids: CSARSLGLAGGRTDTQYF. In DNA form, the CDR3 reads TGCAGTGCTAGGTCCCTCGGGCTAGCGGGGGGGCGCACAGATACGCAGTATTTT.

In this sample, this clonotype turned up a few times. The genes are TRBV27 and TRBJ1-6; TRBD1 is a possible D gene (5 bases). The CDR3 is 13 amino acids. The V end was cut by 0 bases, the J end by 12 bases, with 9 bases between. Germline CDR1 and CDR2: MNHEY and SMNVEV (reference sequence). CDR3 coding DNA: TGTGCCAGCAGTTTATCGAAAGGGGTACCCCTCCACTTT. Its translation is CASSLSKGVPLHF.

This clonotype was seen a few times. This rearrangement joins TRBV27 to TRBJ2-1; D may be TRBD2 (6 bases). There are 16 residues in the CDR3. Trimming cost V 1 base and J 7 bases, with 17 bases left between them. Per germline, CDR1 MNHEY and CDR2 SMNVEV (reference sequence). The CDR3 nucleotides read TGTGCCAGCAGTTTATTCACCCCCCCCGGAGGGAATGAGCAGTTCTTC. Amino acids: CASSLFTPPGGNEQFF.

This clonotype was detected only a few times. This rearrangement joins TRBV27 to TRBJ2-1, with 9 bases aligning to TRBD1. Germline lookup yields CDR1 MNHEY and CDR2 SMNVEV (reference sequence). CDR3 size: 15 residues. The ends lost 8 bases at V and 4 bases at J; junction bases unmatched: 9. CDR3 sequence: CASAHTGTGYNEQFF. The CDR3, as DNA: TGTGCCAGCGCACATACCGGGACAGGGTACAATGAGCAGTTCTTC.

This clonotype has just a few counts. The V and J genes are TRBV18 and TRBJ2-3; TRBD2 matches 10 bases. The V gene's germline CDR1 is KGHSH and CDR2 LQKENI. This CDR3 is built from 16 residues. With 1 base clipped from V and 4 bases from J, the junction kept 5 bases outside the gene matches. The chain's CDR3 is CASSPRSGGAADTQYF. The CDR3 coding sequence is TGTGCCAGCTCACCACGGAGCGGGGGGGCCGCAGATACGCAGTATTTT. Filled out from reference TRBV18 and TRBJ2-3, the complete variable domain reads NAGVMQNPRHLVRRRGQEARLRCSPMKGHSHVYWYRQLPEEGLKFMVYLQKENIIDESGMPKERFSAEFPKEGPSILRIQQVVRGDSAAYFCASSPRSGGAADTQYFGPGTRLTVL.

This clonotype has just a few counts. This chain links TRBV27 with TRBJ2-3, with D maybe TRBD2 (5 bases). The CDR3 covers 15 residues. Trimming removed 0 bases at V and 4 bases at J, with 11 bases between. Germline V gene data show CDR1 as MNHEY and CDR2 as SMNVEV (reference sequence). The CDR3, as DNA: TGTGCCAGCAGTTTATCTCCGAGGGCACCAGATACGCAGTATTTT. It encodes CASSLSPRAPDTQYF.

This clonotype appeared many times. The chain combines TRBV5-1 with TRBJ2-3; D not resolved. Trimming left V 0 bases short and J 2 bases short, with 7 bases between. Germline assignment: CDR1 SGHRS and CDR2 YFSETQ. This CDR3 spans 14 amino acids. The CDR3 DNA sequence: TGCGCCAGCAGCTTGGACAAGATCACAGATACGCAGTATTTT. This codes for CASSLDKITDTQYF.

This clonotype has just a few counts. The chain recombines TRBV10-1 with TRBJ2-5; D is undetermined. The CDR3 runs 13 residues. CDR1 is WNHNN, CDR2 SYGVQD, per germline (reference sequence). V dropped 3 bases and J dropped 1 base, with 6 bases sitting between them. The CDR3 DNA reads as TGCGCCAGCAGTGAAGGTATCCAAGAGACCCAGTACTTC. It encodes CASSEGIQETQYF.

The rearrangement uses TRBV6-1 and TRBJ2-5; D gene ambiguous. The CDR3 contains 12 residues. CDR1 and CDR2 (germline): MNHNS, SASEGT. Deletions cut 1 base from V and 5 bases from J, with 5 bases between. The CDR3 region has the DNA TGTGCCAGCAGTGAAGTTGGGGAGACCCAGTACTTC. Protein: CASSEVGETQYF.

This clonotype showed up just a few times. CDR3 nucleotides: TGTGCCAGCACCACTCAAGTGGGACTTAACTATGGCTACACCTTC. It translates to CASTTQVGLNYGYTF. This chain links TRBV27 with TRBJ1-2; weak D call: TRBD1 (5 bases). V was cut by 7 bases and J by 1 base, with 16 bases left in between. Germline V gene data show CDR1 as MNHEY and CDR2 as SMNVEV (reference sequence). The length of the CDR3 is 15 residues.